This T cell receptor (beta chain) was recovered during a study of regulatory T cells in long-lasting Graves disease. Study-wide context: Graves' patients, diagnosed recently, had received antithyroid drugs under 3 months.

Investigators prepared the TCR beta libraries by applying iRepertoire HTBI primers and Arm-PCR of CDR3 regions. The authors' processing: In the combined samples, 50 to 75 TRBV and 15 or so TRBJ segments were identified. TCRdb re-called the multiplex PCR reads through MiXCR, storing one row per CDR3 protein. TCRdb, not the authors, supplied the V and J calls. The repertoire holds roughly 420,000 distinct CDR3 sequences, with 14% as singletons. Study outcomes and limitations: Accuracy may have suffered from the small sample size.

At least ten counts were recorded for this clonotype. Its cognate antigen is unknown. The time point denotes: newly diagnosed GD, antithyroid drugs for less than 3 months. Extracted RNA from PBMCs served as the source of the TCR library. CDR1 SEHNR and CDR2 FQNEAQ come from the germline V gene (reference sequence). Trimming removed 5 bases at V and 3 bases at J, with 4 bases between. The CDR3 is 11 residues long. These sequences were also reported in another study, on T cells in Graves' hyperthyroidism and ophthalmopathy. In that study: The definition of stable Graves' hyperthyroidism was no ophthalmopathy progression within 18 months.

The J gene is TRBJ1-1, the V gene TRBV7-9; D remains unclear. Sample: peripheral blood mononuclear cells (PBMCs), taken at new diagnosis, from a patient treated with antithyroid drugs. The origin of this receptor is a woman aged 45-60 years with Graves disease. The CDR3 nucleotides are TGTGCCAGCAGCCCAGACACTGAAGCTTTCTTT. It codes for CASSPDTEAFF.